This T cell receptor beta chain was obtained from a study of shared clonotypes between healthy human individuals. A few counts support this clone. Antigen: not known. Profiled with immunoSEQ multiplex PCR; TCRdb holds only in-frame clones, not every one. The table lists hundreds of thousands of clones, around three quarters of them singletons. General observations from the study: An anticipated effect of sequencing depth on clonotype sharing among donors was recognized. The authors sampled blood alone, and tissue repertoires likely differ.

The length of the CDR3 is 12 residues. This rearrangement joins TRBV21-1 to TRBJ2-5; the table calls TRBD2, which could not be checked here. TRBV21-1 is termed a pseudogene. Sequencing was done on a sample of PBMCs. This clonotype originated in a woman aged 35 to 49 in good health. Some clones in this sample may be carry-over from other donors' samples. CDR3 amino acids: CASRRDQETQYF. CDR3 nucleotides: TGTGCCAGCAGACGGGACCAAGAGACCCAGTACTTC.